The following is a TCR beta chain sequence with its context. The repertoire was sequenced with immunoSEQ multiplex PCR; TCRdb's copy has only in-frame clones and lacks some. Of some 230,000 clones in the sample, approximately 92% were seen once. Germline CDR1 is SGHAT and CDR2 is FQNNGV. Trimming pared 5 bases from V and 6 bases from J, leaving 13 bases between. The CDR3 runs 14 residues. These data originate in a study of blood T cell repertoires in COVID-19. Study details: Sample material is recorded as cDNA or gDNA derived from T cells, B-cell-depleted T cells, or PBMCs.

The chain recombines TRBV11-2 with TRBJ1-4, with D tentatively TRBD1 (5 bases). The sample consisted of PBMCs or T cells enriched from blood (not recorded which). The sequence was collected from a woman aged 18-30 years in a cohort exposed to, infected with or recovered from COVID-19 (not recorded which). The CDR3 DNA is TGTGCCAGCAGCGCGGAAACGGGGGATGAAAAACTGTTTTTT. Translation: CASSAETGDEKLFF.